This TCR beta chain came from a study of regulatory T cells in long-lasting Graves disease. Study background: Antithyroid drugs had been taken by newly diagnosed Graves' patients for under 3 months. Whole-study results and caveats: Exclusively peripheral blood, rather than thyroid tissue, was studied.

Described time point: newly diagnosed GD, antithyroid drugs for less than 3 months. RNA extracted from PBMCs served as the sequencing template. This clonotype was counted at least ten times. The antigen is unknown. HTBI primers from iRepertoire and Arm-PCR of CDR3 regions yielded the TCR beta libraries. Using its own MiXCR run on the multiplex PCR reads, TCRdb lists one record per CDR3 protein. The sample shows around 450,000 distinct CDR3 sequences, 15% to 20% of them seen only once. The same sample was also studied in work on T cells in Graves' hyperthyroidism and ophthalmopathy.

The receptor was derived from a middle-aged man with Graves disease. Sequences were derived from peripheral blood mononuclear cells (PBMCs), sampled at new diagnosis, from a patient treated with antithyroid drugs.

CDR3 nucleotide sequence: TGCGCCAGCAGCAGGGGCGGACAATCTGGCCCACCCCTCCACTTT. Residues: CASSRGGQSGPPLHF. The rearrangement uses TRBV5-1 and TRBJ1-6; weak D call: TRBD1 (5 bases). This CDR3 region has 15 residues. CDR1 and CDR2 from the germline V gene are SGHRS and YFSETQ. The V end lost 4 bases, the J end lost 11 bases, and 19 bases lay between the germline ends.